This T cell receptor (beta chain) was captured in a study of immune heterogeneity within non-small cell lung tumors. Each sample used about 0.55 ug of genomic DNA from bulk tumor tissue. Surgical sampling yielded several biopsies per primary tumor (spaced far apart). Each patient presented with untreated, newly diagnosed non-small cell lung cancer and received curative surgery. The donors had newly diagnosed non-small cell lung cancer and underwent surgery intended to cure it. This clonotype was observed many times. Amplifying TCR beta CDR3 involved multiplex PCR carried out with 32 V and 13 J primers. TCRdb called the multiplex PCR reads again in MiXCR, with one record for every CDR3 protein. The table shows under 20,000 distinct CDR3 sequences, with roughly 30% occurring only once. The sample taken for sequencing was lung tumor tissue. The TCR comes from a man in his forties or fifties with non-small cell lung cancer.

In DNA form, the CDR3 reads TGTGCCAGCAGTGAAGCAGGGTACAGCGGGAGTTTACACAATGAGCAGTTCTTC. Its translation is CASSEAGYSGSLHNEQFF. The rearrangement uses TRBV25-1 and TRBJ2-1, with 8 bases identical to TRBD2. Trimming removed 2 bases from V and 5 bases from J; junction bases left unmatched: 14. CDR3 size: 18 residues. Germline values: CDR1 MGHDK, CDR2 SYGVNS.